This T cell receptor beta chain is from a study of regulatory T cells in long-lasting Graves disease. This clonotype came up a few times. Combining iRepertoire HTBI primers with Arm-PCR of CDR3 regions, the authors built TCR beta libraries. TCRdb reanalysed the multiplex PCR reads using MiXCR and keeps one entry per CDR3 protein. The table has fewer than 400,000 distinct CDR3 sequences, 18% seen once. The V end was cut by 8 bases, the J end by 3 bases, with 11 bases between. The CDR3 consists of 12 residues. The germline gives CDR1 SGHAT, CDR2 FQNNGV. The time point denotes: newly diagnosed GD, antithyroid drugs for less than 3 months. There was RNA extracted from PBMCs, and the TCR library was made from it.

The chain recombines TRBV11-2 with TRBJ2-7; D is undetermined. This TCR derives from a female donor with Graves disease. The source was peripheral blood mononuclear cells (PBMCs), collected at new diagnosis, from a patient treated with antithyroid drugs. CDR3 sequence reads: CASGVADYEQYF. CDR3 bases: TGTGCCAGCGGCGTTGCAGACTACGAGCAGTACTTC. Combining the CDR3 with reference TRBV11-2 and TRBJ2-7 gives the whole variable domain EAGVAQSPRYKIIEKRQSVAFWCNPISGHATLYWYQQILGQGPKLLIQFQNNGVVDDSQLPKDRFSAERLKGVDSTLKIQPAKLEDSAVYLCASGVADYEQYFGPGTRLTVT.